One and the same sample provided the 26 T cell receptor beta chains below, sequenced in a study of monozygotic twins with inflammatory bowel disease. Reanalyzing the 5' RACE reads, TCRdb keeps one entry per CDR3 protein, without DNA. The sample features roughly 300,000 distinct CDR3 sequences, with over 5% in its top ten. Sequenced material: blood. The receptors were sampled from a human donor with ulcerative colitis or Crohn's disease, or a healthy co-twin of an affected twin (not recorded which).

The V call is TRBV10-3, the J call TRBJ1-5; TCRdb names TRBD1, which stays unverified in the absence of DNA. Per germline, CDR1 ENHRY and CDR2 SYGVKD. The CDR3 has 22 amino acids. The CDR3 loop is CAISESLRSGQGPSWDNQPQHF.

CDR3 region: CSARVLAGTTDTQYF. The gene calls are TRBV20-1 and TRBJ2-3; TCRdb's D gene call, TRBD1, goes unchecked for lack of DNA. CDR3 size: 15 residues. Germline V CDR1 and CDR2: DFQATT, SNEGSKA (reference sequence).

The chain is built from TRBV5-1 and TRBJ2-1; the D gene TCRdb calls, TRBD2, cannot be checked with no DNA. There are 16 residues in the CDR3. The germline V gene encodes CDR1 SGHRS and CDR2 YFSETQ. The CDR3 loop is CASRDPGLARHNEQFF. Full variable domain (outside the CDR3, taken from reference TRBV5-1 and TRBJ2-1): KAGVTQTPRYLIKTRGQQVTLSCSPISGHRSVSWYQQTPGQGLQFLFEYFSETQRNKGNFPGRFSGRQFSNSRSEMNVSTLELGDSALYLCASRDPGLARHNEQFFGPGTRLTVL.

The chain is built from TRBV5-4 and TRBJ2-7; TCRdb indicates TRBD2, and absent DNA this call remains unverified. Looked up from germline, CDR1 is SGHNT and CDR2 is YYREEE (reference sequence). The CDR3 length is 15 residues. CDR3 loop: CASSAASGTRYEQYF.

V is TRBV5-1 and J is TRBJ2-3; the D gene TCRdb calls, TRBD1, cannot be checked with no DNA. The CDR3 length is 17 residues. The germline gives CDR1 SGHRS, CDR2 YFSETQ. Here the CDR3 reads CASSSHRGTTSTDTQYF.

The rearrangement joins TRBV30 to TRBJ2-3. Germline V gene sequence: CDR1 GTSNPN, CDR2 SVGIG (reference sequence). This CDR3 contains 13 residues. The CDR3 spells CAWQQYVPDTQYF.

This rearrangement joins TRBV3-1 to TRBJ2-6; TCRdb returns TRBD1, unconfirmable since there is no DNA. CDR3 length equals 19 residues. Germline CDR1 LGHDT, CDR2 YNNKEL (reference sequence). CDR3 residues: CASSQDRGRFSSGANVLTF.

The chain links TRBV18 to TRBJ1-5; TCRdb indicates TRBD1, and absent DNA this call remains unverified. The CDR3 consists of 14 residues. Germline V gene lookup returns CDR1 KGHSH and CDR2 LQKENI. CDR3 in amino acids: CASSPDRAYQPQHF.

The V call is TRBV5-1, the J call TRBJ2-7. Germline V gives CDR1 SGHRS, CDR2 YFSETQ. CDR3 length: 14 amino acids. The CDR3 spells CASSLRQDSYVQYF.

The chain combines TRBV7-2 with TRBJ2-1; the TRBD1 assignment by TCRdb is unverifiable without DNA. Germline V CDR1 and CDR2: SGHTA, FQGNSA. The CDR3 covers 13 residues. The CDR3 is CASRGGSVNEQFF.

This chain uses TRBV24-1 with TRBJ2-1; the D call from TCRdb, TRBD1, cannot be confirmed without DNA. The CDR3 has 16 amino acids. Per the germline V gene, CDR1 is KGHDR and CDR2 is SFDVKD. The CDR3: CATSAPDSGSHNEQFF.

V is TRBV19 and J is TRBJ1-2; the D gene TCRdb calls, TRBD1, cannot be checked with no DNA. From germline, CDR1 is LNHDA and CDR2 SQIVND (reference sequence). The CDR3 loop spans 14 amino acids. The CDR3 here is CASSLEQGARGYTF. Full variable domain (rest looked up from reference TRBV19 and TRBJ1-2): DGGITQSPKYLFRKEGQNVTLSCEQNLNHDAMYWYRQDPGQGLRLIYYSQIVNDFQKGDIAEGYSVSREKKESFPLTVTSAQKNPTAFYLCASSLEQGARGYTFGSGTRLTVV.

This chain connects TRBV20-1 to TRBJ1-5. Per the germline V gene, CDR1 is DFQATT and CDR2 is SNEGSKA (reference sequence). CDR3 length: 15 amino acids. CDR3 sequence reads: CSAGKYRKDNQPQHF.

The gene calls are TRBV7-8 and TRBJ1-1. There are 12 residues in the CDR3. CDR1 SGHVS and CDR2 FQNEAQ come from the germline V gene. The chain's CDR3 is CASSPAMSEAFF.

This sequence joins TRBV30 and TRBJ1-2; TCRdb picks TRBD1, but there is no DNA to check that call. The germline V gene has CDR1 GTSNPN and CDR2 SVGIG (reference sequence). The CDR3 loop spans 15 amino acids. CDR3 sequence reads: CAWRGQPPQYYGYTF.

The V call is TRBV12-3 or TRBV12-4, the J call TRBJ2-7; the TCRdb D gene call, TRBD1, has no DNA to confirm it. CDR3 length: 12 amino acids. The CDR3 loop is CASRRDSYEQYF.

The chain joins TRBV5-1 to TRBJ2-1; without DNA, the TCRdb call of TRBD1 cannot be checked. Per the germline V gene, CDR1 is SGHRS and CDR2 is YFSETQ. The CDR3 loop spans 15 amino acids. CDR3 loop: CASSETGASYNEQFF.

This chain connects TRBV20-1 to TRBJ2-7; there is no DNA to check the TCRdb D call of TRBD1. The CDR3 runs 15 residues. Germline V gives CDR1 DFQATT, CDR2 SNEGSKA (reference sequence). The CDR3 is CSAPKGRDTWSEQYF.

The CDR3 is CASSLGGGDQPQHF. The chain links TRBV5-1 to TRBJ1-5. The germline V gene encodes CDR1 SGHRS and CDR2 YFSETQ. The CDR3 is 14 amino acids.

V is TRBV30 and J is TRBJ1-5; there is no DNA to check the TCRdb D call of TRBD1. The length of the CDR3 is 16 residues. The germline CDR1 and CDR2 sequences are GTSNPN and SVGIG (reference sequence). CDR3 in amino acids: CAWSVRGRGWDQPQHF.

The chain has TRBV18 and TRBJ1-6; TCRdb's D call of TRBD1 is untestable without DNA. This CDR3 contains 14 residues. Looked up from germline, CDR1 is KGHSH and CDR2 is LQKENI. The CDR3 protein is CASSGGQGNSPLHF. The entire variable domain, with the rest obtained from reference TRBV18 and TRBJ1-6, is as follows: NAGVMQNPRHLVRRRGQEARLRCSPMKGHSHVYWYRQLPEEGLKFMVYLQKENIIDESGMPKERFSAEFPKEGPSILRIQQVVRGDSAAYFCASSGGQGNSPLHFGNGTRLTVT.

The J gene is TRBJ1-6, the V gene TRBV7-9. CDR1 and CDR2 from the germline V gene are SEHNR and FQNEAQ (reference sequence). The CDR3 is 14 residues long. The CDR3 spells CASSLELGNSPLHF.

This rearrangement joins TRBV7-8 to TRBJ2-7; the TCRdb D gene call, TRBD1, has no DNA to confirm it. This CDR3 has 16 amino acids. Germline V gene data show CDR1 as SGHVS and CDR2 as FQNEAQ. This CDR3 reads CASSLVLGQGSYEQYF. The full variable domain, rest sourced from reference TRBV7-8 and TRBJ2-7, is GAGVSQSPRYKVAKRGQDVALRCDPISGHVSLFWYQQALGQGPEFLTYFQNEAQLDKSGLPSDRFFAERPEGSVSTLKIQRTQQEDSAVYLCASSLVLGQGSYEQYFGPGTRLTVT.

The chain joins TRBV19 to TRBJ2-7; TCRdb designates TRBD1, a call that cannot be tested without DNA. The CDR3 runs to 15 residues. The germline CDR1 and CDR2 sequences are LNHDA and SQIVND (reference sequence). CDR3 protein: CASSLPGQGTYEQYF.

The chain combines TRBV6-1 with TRBJ1-1; absent DNA, TCRdb's TRBD1 call cannot be checked. The CDR3 is 15 amino acids. Per the germline V gene, CDR1 is MNHNS and CDR2 is SASEGT. The CDR3: CASTPWTGSNTEAFF.

The rearrangement uses TRBV7-2 and TRBJ1-3; absent DNA, TCRdb's TRBD1 call cannot be checked. The CDR3 is 14 amino acids. Germline loops: CDR1 SGHTA, CDR2 FQGNSA. This CDR3 reads CATRQVSSGNTIYF.